The 3 T cell receptor beta chains reported below all come from one sample, sequenced in a study of vaccination effects on CD4 cells after COVID-19. The repertoire was sequenced with immunoSEQ multiplex PCR; TCRdb's copy has only in-frame clones and lacks some. Of 55,000 or so clones listed, approximately 70% were seen once; the top ten hold around 17%. Their cognate antigens are unknown. Prior to sequencing, the ViraFEST assay stimulated PBMC with viral peptide pools, which expanded the antigen-specific CD4+ T cells. Culture lasted about 11 days before CD4+ T cell isolation. Nucleocapsid antibody tests were negative, and the vaccine recipients had no prior SARS-CoV-2 infection. The sequencing used CD4+ T cells from PBMCs cultured with SARS-CoV-2 spike peptides, collected before COVID-19 vaccination. Receptor source: a human donor who received a COVID-19 vaccine.

The rearrangement joins TRBV28 to TRBJ2-7; D uncertain. The CDR3 covers 13 residues. Trimming removed 3 bases from V and 2 bases from J, with 8 bases in between. Germline V gives CDR1 MDHEN, CDR2 SYDVKM. Written as DNA, the CDR3 is TGTGCCAGCAGTTTGAGTGCGCCCTACGAGCAGTACTTC. As protein: CASSLSAPYEQYF.

The chain combines TRBV4-1 with TRBJ2-3, with D hard to call. Germline V CDR1 and CDR2: MGHRA, YSYEKL. The CDR3 extends over 14 amino acids. V lost 0 bases and J 8 bases, leaving 12 bases between the germline ends. This CDR3 reads CASSQEISPGTQYF. For the CDR3, the DNA is TGCGCCAGCAGCCAAGAAATCAGTCCGGGTACGCAGTATTTT.

The rearrangement joins TRBV10-3 to TRBJ1-4; no clear D gene. Germline CDR1 is ENHRY and CDR2 is SYGVKD. The CDR3 contains 16 residues. The V end lost 0 bases, the J end lost 5 bases, and 13 bases lay between the germline ends. The CDR3 DNA is TGTGCCATCAGTGAGTCGGTGGGCAGAGGGAATGAAAAACTGTTTTTT. It yields the protein CAISESVGRGNEKLFF.